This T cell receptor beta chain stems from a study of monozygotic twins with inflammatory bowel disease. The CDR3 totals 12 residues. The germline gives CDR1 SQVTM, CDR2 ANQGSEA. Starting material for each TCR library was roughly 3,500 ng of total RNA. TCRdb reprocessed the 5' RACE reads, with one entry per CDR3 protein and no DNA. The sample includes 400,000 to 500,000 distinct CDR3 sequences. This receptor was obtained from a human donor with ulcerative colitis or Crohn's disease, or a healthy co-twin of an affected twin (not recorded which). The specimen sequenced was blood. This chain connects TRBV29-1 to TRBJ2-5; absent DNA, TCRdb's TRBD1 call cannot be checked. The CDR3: CSVERRPETQYF.